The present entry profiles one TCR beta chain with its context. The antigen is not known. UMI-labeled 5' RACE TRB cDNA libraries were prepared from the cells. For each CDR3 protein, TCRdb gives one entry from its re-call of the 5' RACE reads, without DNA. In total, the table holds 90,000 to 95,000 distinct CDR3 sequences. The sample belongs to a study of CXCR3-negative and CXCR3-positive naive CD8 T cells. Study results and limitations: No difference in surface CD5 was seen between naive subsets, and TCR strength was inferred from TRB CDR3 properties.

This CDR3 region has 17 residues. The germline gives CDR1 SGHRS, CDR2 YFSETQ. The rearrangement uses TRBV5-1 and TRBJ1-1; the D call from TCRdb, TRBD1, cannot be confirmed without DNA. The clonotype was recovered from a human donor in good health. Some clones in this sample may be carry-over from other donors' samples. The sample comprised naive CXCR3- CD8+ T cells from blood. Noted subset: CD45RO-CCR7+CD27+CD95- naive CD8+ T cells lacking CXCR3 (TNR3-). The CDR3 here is CASSFSGTDTMNTEAFF. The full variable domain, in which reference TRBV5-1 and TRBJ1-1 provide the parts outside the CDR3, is KAGVTQTPRYLIKTRGQQVTLSCSPISGHRSVSWYQQTPGQGLQFLFEYFSETQRNKGNFPGRFSGRQFSNSRSEMNVSTLELGDSALYLCASSFSGTDTMNTEAFFGQGTRLTVV.